This T cell receptor beta chain was sequenced in a study of T cell changes during pregnancy in multiple sclerosis. Measured with immunoSEQ multiplex PCR; TCRdb has only the in-frame clones, and not every one. Among tens of thousands of clones listed, about nine tenths were seen once. CDR1 is MDHEN and CDR2 is SYDVKM in the germline V gene. The CDR3 loop spans 12 amino acids. V was cut by 5 bases and J by 8 bases, with 12 bases left in between. This clone was detected only once. This sample comprised peripheral blood, obtained in the second trimester of pregnancy. The receptor's source is a female donor with multiple sclerosis, enrolled in a pregnancy study. This chain links TRBV28 with TRBJ1-1; D gene uncertain. CDR3: CASSPDTAEAFF. The CDR3 DNA sequence: TGTGCCAGCAGTCCCGACACAGCCGAAGCTTTCTTT.